This TCR beta chain was observed in a study of T-cell reconstitution after alpha-beta-depleted transplantation in children. Study conclusions and caveats: Approximately two months post-transplant, alpha-beta T cells reportedly originated from several hundred expanded graft clones. The high TCRbeta diversity at day 60 in some patients came from surviving recipient T cells and thymic progenitors. When one year had passed after transplant, most T-cell counts and diversity came from newly produced T cells.

The TCRbeta library incorporated unique molecular identifiers. TCRdb independently ran MiXCR on the PCR reads; one entry per CDR3 protein. The sample comprises about 300,000 distinct CDR3 sequences, around 7.1% of which are singletons, and approximately 8.6% rests with the top ten. This clonotype was observed at least ten times. Its target is unknown. CDR1 ENHRY and CDR2 SYGVKD come from the germline V gene. V lost 0 bases to trimming and J lost 5 bases, with 17 bases between them. This CDR3 is built from 16 residues. Sequencing used peripheral blood, obtained 360 days after TCRalphabeta/CD19-depleted stem cell transplant. This chain joins TRBV10-3 and TRBJ2-7; either TRBD1 or TRBD2 may supply D (6 bases each). This TCR came from a female patient aged 2-9 years who had a stem cell transplant for Fanconi anemia, so the T cells may come from the graft donor. The CDR3 DNA sequence: TGTGCCATCAGTGAGTCGGAAGGGGGGCCTAGGAACGAGCAGTACTTC. This encodes CAISESEGGPRNEQYF.